These 2 T cell receptor beta chains were all obtained from the same sample, sequenced in a study of T cells in Graves' hyperthyroidism and ophthalmopathy. Authors of the study amplified TCR beta CDR3 regions from RNA transcripts. Researchers ran a first-round RT-PCR on the TCR CDR3 using the HTBI primer set. Using its own MiXCR run on the multiplex PCR reads, TCRdb lists one record per CDR3 protein. The table includes under 800,000 distinct CDR3 sequences, 13% to 15% detected once. Sequenced material: blood. These receptors were collected from a young woman with Graves' hyperthyroidism.

The sample holds a few counts of this clonotype. V usage is TRBV9 and J usage is TRBJ2-1; D is ambiguous. Germline CDR1 and CDR2: SGDLS and YYNGEE. V was clipped by 4 bases and J by 3 bases, with 14 bases between them. There are 15 residues in the CDR3. The CDR3 DNA sequence: TGTGCCAGCAGCCCCCTCGGGCTCCTCTACAATGAGCAGTTCTTC. Its protein product is CASSPLGLLYNEQFF.

This clonotype was picked up many times. The rearrangement links TRBV4-1 to TRBJ2-5, with 9 positions matching TRBD2. The germline gives CDR1 MGHRA, CDR2 YSYEKL. There are 14 residues in the CDR3. After removal of 2 bases from V and 7 bases from J, the junction contained 5 bases not matched to a gene. Here the CDR3 reads CASSQIAGEGTQYF. The DNA for the CDR3 is TGCGCCAGCAGCCAAATAGCGGGAGAGGGGACCCAGTACTTC.